A few counts support the clone carrying this T cell receptor (beta chain). These data originate in a study of blood T cell repertoires in COVID-19. Overall study context: Nucleic acid was either cDNA or gDNA, and it came from T cells, B-cell-depleted T cells, or PBMCs.

The CDR3 spans 17 residues. The V and J ends lost 1 base and 3 bases, in that order; junction bases with no gene match: 10. The germline gives CDR1 LGHNA, CDR2 YSLEER. Per the study methods: Nucleated cell counts were estimated from reference gene primer amplification. Assay: immunoSEQ multiplex PCR; the TCRdb copy retains only in-frame clones and omits some. That table supplies the V and J calls and clone size; D and trimming were determined from the DNA. Among fewer than 120,000 clones listed, nearly 80% were seen once. What was sequenced was peripheral blood. The origin of this receptor is a woman of 80 years or more with active or convalescent COVID-19. The chain joins TRBV4-3 to TRBJ2-7; 9 bases fit TRBD1. CDR3 sequence: CASSQGFIGDRVYEQYF. The CDR3 DNA sequence: TGCGCCAGCAGCCAAGGGTTTATAGGGGACAGGGTCTACGAGCAGTACTTC.